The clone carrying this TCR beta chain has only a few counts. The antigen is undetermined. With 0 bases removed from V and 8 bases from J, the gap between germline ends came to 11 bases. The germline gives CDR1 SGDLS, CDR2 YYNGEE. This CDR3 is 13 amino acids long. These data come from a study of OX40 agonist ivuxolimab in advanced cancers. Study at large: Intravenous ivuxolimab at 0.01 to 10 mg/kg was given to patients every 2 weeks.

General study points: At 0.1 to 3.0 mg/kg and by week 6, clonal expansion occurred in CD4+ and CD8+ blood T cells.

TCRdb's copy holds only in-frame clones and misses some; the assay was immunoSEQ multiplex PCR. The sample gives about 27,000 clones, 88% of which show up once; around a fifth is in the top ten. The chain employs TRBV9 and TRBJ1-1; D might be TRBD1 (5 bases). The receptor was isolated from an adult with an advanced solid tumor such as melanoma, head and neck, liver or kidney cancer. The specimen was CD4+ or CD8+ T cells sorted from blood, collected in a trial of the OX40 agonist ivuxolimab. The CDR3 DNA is TGTGCCAGCAGCGTAGTACCAGGGTCGGAAGCTTTCTTT. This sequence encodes CASSVVPGSEAFF.